This T cell receptor (beta chain) was identified during a study of T cell responses to AZD1222 COVID-19 vaccine. The assay was immunoSEQ multiplex PCR, and TCRdb's table has in-frame clones only and misses some. Of about 180,000 clones detected, roughly 91% appear once; the ten largest clones hold approximately 1.9%. V lost 3 bases, J lost 7 bases, and 1 base stayed unmatched. The CDR3 has 14 residues. Germline V gives CDR1 MNHEY, CDR2 SMNVEV (reference sequence). The sequence derives from an adult who received the AZD1222 COVID-19 vaccine. The chain uses TRBV27 and TRBJ1-6, with TRBD1 identical over 9 bases. Sequencing used peripheral blood, obtained 28 days after the second AZD1222 dose. The CDR3 nucleotides are TGTGCCAGCAGTTTCGGACAGGGGAATTCACCCCTCCACTTT. Amino acids: CASSFGQGNSPLHF.